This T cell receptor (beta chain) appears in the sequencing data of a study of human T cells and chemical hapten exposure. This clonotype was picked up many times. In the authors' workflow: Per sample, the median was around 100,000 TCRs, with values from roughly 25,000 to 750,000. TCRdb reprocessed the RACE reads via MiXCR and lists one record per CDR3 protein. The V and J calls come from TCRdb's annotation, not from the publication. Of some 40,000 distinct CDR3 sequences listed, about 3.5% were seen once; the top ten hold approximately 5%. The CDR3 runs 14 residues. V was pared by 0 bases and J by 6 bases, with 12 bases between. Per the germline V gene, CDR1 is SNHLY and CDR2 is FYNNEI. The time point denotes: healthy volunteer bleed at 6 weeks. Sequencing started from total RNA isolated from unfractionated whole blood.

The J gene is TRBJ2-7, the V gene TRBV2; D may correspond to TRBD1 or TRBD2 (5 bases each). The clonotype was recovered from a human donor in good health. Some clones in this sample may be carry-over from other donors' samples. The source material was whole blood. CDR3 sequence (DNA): TGTGCCAGCAGTGAAGCGCTTCAGGGACGCGAGCAGTACTTC. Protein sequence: CASSEALQGREQYF.